A selection of T cell receptor beta chains follows, all from one sample in a study of CD8+CD57+ T cells in acquired aplastic anemia. Using its own MiXCR run on the reads, TCRdb lists one record per CDR3 protein. The sample yields roughly 500,000 distinct CDR3 sequences, around 30% seen once. Specimen: sorted CD4+, CD8+, or CD8+CD57+ T cells (not recorded which) from PBMCs. These receptors were taken from a human donor with aplastic anemia. Both conserved end residues are part of each CDR3.

CDR3 protein,V gene
CATSDLGKGKETQYF,TRBV24-1
CASSPNRDREQPQHF,TRBV9
CSARSAGALGELFF,TRBV20-1
CASSQDRLVQPYEQYF,TRBV14
CASSHRGLMDTEAFF,TRBV14
CASSLMGDSQETQYF,TRBV5-6
CAVGQGNYGYTF,TRBV19
CASSVEVGGSGGYTF,TRBV9
CSAGTGGLETQYF,TRBV29-1
CASSLSGTVYGYTF,TRBV27
CASSGDRGRSNQPQHF,TRBV3-1
CASSIVGTETGELFF,TRBV19
CASSLDSSGRAPFF,TRBV24-1
CSVSGGTGETQYF,TRBV29-1
CASSYGGGVWNTEAFF,TRBV6-5
CASRSGGGYDGYTF,TRBV2
CASSGLAGGTDTQYF,TRBV19
CASKGSWGTDTQYF,TRBV2
CARKRGKELNSPLHF,TRBV6-1
CASSFETGGTEAFF,TRBV3-1
CASSQDPATGRVQYF,TRBV3-1
CASSSLGRTGLSYEQYF,TRBV7-8
CASSEYGTGREKLFF,TRBV25-1
CSAISPGFSVSYEQYF,TRBV20-1
CAISETSGDTYF,TRBV10-3
CAIQTRSTEAFF,TRBV10-2
CASSGPQPGLARSEQYF,TRBV25-1
CASSRAGTQETQYF,TRBV25-1
CATSRDRGSFGPEAFF,TRBV15
CSASSLLLGANTEAFF,TRBV20-1
CASSEDRAPTDTQYF,TRBV2
CSAGTSGGETQYF,TRBV20-1
CASRPRSRVQETQYF,TRBV19
CASSASWGNQPQHF,TRBV19
CASSLMGQVEEAFF,TRBV7-3
CASSKTGGTNIQYF,TRBV19
CASSFAGEEKLFF,TRBV12-3/TRBV12-4
CATSSSARTSGHEQYF,TRBV15
CASSHQTGSGELFF,TRBV4-1
CAISGLAGGQEQYF,TRBV10-3
CASSQSPTGNQPQHF,TRBV4-1
CASSQGHYEQYF,TRBV19
CASSTGWGTDTQYF,TRBV5-1
CASRLGDSHQPQHF,TRBV2
CASSLYEATNAGELFF,TRBV7-2
CASSFWTGLGSPLHF,TRBV12-3/TRBV12-4
CSVGARSWGYTF,TRBV29-1
CASSEAVGTEAFF,TRBV10-1
CASSLSRVSQYEQYF,TRBV18
CSVEQGRGTEAFF,TRBV29-1
CASSTDRGSKETQYF,TRBV5-1
CASSVQGDYGYTF,TRBV7-8
CASSDLGTGTYNEQFF,TRBV25-1
CSARGVTRVGNSPLHF,TRBV20-1
CASSYEPRATNEKLFF,TRBV6-5